These 15 T cell receptor beta chains were all obtained from the same sample, sequenced in a study of blood T cell repertoires in COVID-19 (dated by TCRdb to 2020 to 2021). Receptor libraries were prepared by the immunoSEQ multiplex PCR assay. Sourced from immuneACCESS, this table was stored by TCRdb with only in-frame sequences that have V and J called. A share of the clones is absent; for the studies checked, an unresolved V gene accounts for under half, and the remainder has no known explanation. Present in this sample are some 300,000 clones, roughly 90% of which were seen just once. The leading ten clones occupy 9.5% of the sample. Sequenced input: PBMCs or T cells enriched from blood (not recorded which). These receptors all stem from a middle-aged woman who had recovered from COVID-19.

The V call is TRBV30, the J call TRBJ1-3; TRBD1 might be the D (5 bases). With 2 bases removed from V and 6 bases from J, the gap between germline ends came to 11 bases. The CDR3 consists of 13 residues. CDR1 and CDR2 (germline): GTSNPN, SVGIG (reference sequence). The CDR3 nucleotides are TGTGCCTGGAGTAGGGCGACAGCAAACACCATATATTTT. This codes for CAWSRATANTIYF.

This clone was seen a single time. This chain connects TRBV5-1 to TRBJ1-5, with 7 positions matching TRBD1. The germline V gene has CDR1 SGHRS and CDR2 YFSETQ. The CDR3 contains 14 residues. V was clipped by 2 bases and J by 4 bases; unmatched bases: 3. CDR3 bases: TGCGCCAGCAGCTTAGGGACAGAGAATCAGCCCCAGCATTTT. This encodes CASSLGTENQPQHF.

The chain combines TRBV28 with TRBJ1-2, with TRBD1 matching 10 bases. There are 15 residues in the CDR3. J was trimmed by 2 bases and V by 8 bases; bases with no gene match: 8. Germline CDR1 and CDR2: MDHEN and SYDVKM. The CDR3, as DNA: TGTGCCAGCCGAGGCGGGACAGGGGCAAACTATGGCTACACCTTC. Translation: CASRGGTGANYGYTF.

The chain uses TRBV7-2 and TRBJ1-1; 8 bases fit TRBD1. The CDR3 extends over 16 amino acids. The germline V gene encodes CDR1 SGHTA and CDR2 FQGNSA. J lost 5 bases, V lost 1 base, and 9 bases had no gene match. The CDR3 sequence is CASSLGPPGGGTEAFF. CDR3 in DNA: TGTGCCAGCAGCTTAGGACCCCCAGGGGGCGGGACTGAAGCTTTCTTT.

The chain carries TRBV10-3 and TRBJ1-2, with 7 positions matching TRBD1. The CDR3 has 12 amino acids. The V segment lost 6 bases and the J segment 8 bases; nucleotides outside the gene matches: 6. Per germline, CDR1 ENHRY and CDR2 SYGVKD. The CDR3 here is CAIRTGVEGYTF. The DNA for the CDR3 is TGTGCCATCAGAACAGGGGTGGAAGGCTACACCTTC.

The rearrangement links TRBV7-3 to TRBJ2-2; TRBD2 agrees at 8 bases. The CDR3 contains 16 residues. V lost 8 bases and J lost 5; bases outside the gene matches: 13. In germline, CDR1 is SGHTA, CDR2 FQGTGA. The CDR3 coding sequence is TGTGCCAGCGCGCTCCGAAGCGGGGGTAGAACCGGGGAGCTGTTTTTT. This sequence encodes CASALRSGGRTGELFF.

V and J are TRBV19 and TRBJ1-5, with 9 bases lining up with TRBD1. J lost 9 bases, V lost 3 bases, and 9 bases had no gene match. Germline CDR1 reads LNHDA; CDR2 reads SQIVND (reference sequence). The CDR3 spans 15 residues. The DNA of the CDR3 is TGTGCCAGTAGTATCCCCGGACAGGGGAAGGGGCCCCAGCATTTT. Amino acids: CASSIPGQGKGPQHF.

The V call is TRBV6-6, the J call TRBJ1-6, with a tentative D call TRBD1 (6 bases). Looked up from germline, CDR1 is MNHNY and CDR2 is SVGAGI (reference sequence). CDR3 length: 16 residues. V lost 2 bases to trimming and J lost 10 bases, with 18 bases between them. This CDR3 reads CASSYPLGGRGSPLHF. DNA of the CDR3: TGTGCCAGCAGTTACCCCCTCGGGGGGCGAGGCTCACCCCTCCACTTT.

The chain employs TRBV5-4 and TRBJ2-3, with 8 bases aligning to TRBD1. Germline lookup yields CDR1 SGHNT and CDR2 YYREEE (reference sequence). The CDR3 has 14 residues. V lost 3 bases to trimming and J lost 8 bases; unmatched junction nucleotides: 8. DNA of the CDR3: TGTGCCAGCAGCTCAGGGGGCGCGGGAAGTACGCAGTATTTT. Amino acids: CASSSGGAGSTQYF.

V and J are TRBV19 and TRBJ1-5; D not resolved. This CDR3 contains 13 residues. V gave up 9 bases and J gave up 3 bases, with 12 bases separating them. Per germline, CDR1 LNHDA and CDR2 SQIVND (reference sequence). The DNA of the CDR3 is TGTGCCAGCAAAAACGGGTTCAATCAGCCCCAGCATTTT. This codes for CASKNGFNQPQHF.

This clone was counted between two and nine times. V gene TRBV7-2 combines with J gene TRBJ1-1; D gene unclear. The CDR3 loop spans 15 amino acids. Per germline, CDR1 SGHTA and CDR2 FQGNSA. Trimming stripped 5 bases from V and 5 bases from J, with 18 bases between. The CDR3 coding sequence is TGTGCCAGCAGCATACCTTTCGGGTTGTGGACTGAAGCTTTCTTT. Translating gives CASSIPFGLWTEAFF.

This rearrangement joins TRBV5-4 to TRBJ2-1; D possibly corresponds to TRBD2 (5 bases). Trimming removed 6 bases at V and 7 bases at J, with 17 bases between. Germline loops: CDR1 SGHNT, CDR2 YYREEE (reference sequence). CDR3 length equals 14 residues. Here the CDR3 reads CASISDWARNEQFF. As DNA, the CDR3 is TGTGCCAGCATCTCGGACTGGGCTCGGAATGAGCAGTTCTTC.

This clone has just a few counts. The V and J genes are TRBV9 and TRBJ1-3; TRBD1 agrees at 7 bases. Germline V CDR1 and CDR2: SGDLS, YYNGEE. With 7 bases clipped from V and 4 bases from J, the junction kept 8 bases outside the gene matches. This CDR3 region has 14 residues. The CDR3 DNA follows: TGTGCCAGCGGGCTTACAGGGGACGGAAACACCATATATTTT. Amino acid sequence: CASGLTGDGNTIYF.

The rearrangement links TRBV30 to TRBJ2-3; 8 nucleotides agree with TRBD2. The CDR3 consists of 15 residues. Per the germline V gene, CDR1 is GTSNPN and CDR2 is SVGIG (reference sequence). V lost 3 bases and J lost 0; bases outside the gene matches: 5. This chain's CDR3 is CAWSVGLVSTDTQYF. For the CDR3, the DNA is TGTGCCTGGAGCGTGGGACTAGTAAGCACAGATACGCAGTATTTT.

The chain links TRBV29-1 to TRBJ1-2; 10 bases are shared with TRBD1. The V and J ends lost 6 bases and 3 bases, in that order; junction bases with no gene match: 13. CDR1 and CDR2 from the germline V gene are SQVTM and ANQGSEA. The CDR3 extends over 16 amino acids. The CDR3 sequence: CSVQTNRDRGDYGYTF. The DNA of the CDR3 is TGCAGCGTCCAAACAAACCGGGACAGGGGTGACTATGGCTACACCTTC.